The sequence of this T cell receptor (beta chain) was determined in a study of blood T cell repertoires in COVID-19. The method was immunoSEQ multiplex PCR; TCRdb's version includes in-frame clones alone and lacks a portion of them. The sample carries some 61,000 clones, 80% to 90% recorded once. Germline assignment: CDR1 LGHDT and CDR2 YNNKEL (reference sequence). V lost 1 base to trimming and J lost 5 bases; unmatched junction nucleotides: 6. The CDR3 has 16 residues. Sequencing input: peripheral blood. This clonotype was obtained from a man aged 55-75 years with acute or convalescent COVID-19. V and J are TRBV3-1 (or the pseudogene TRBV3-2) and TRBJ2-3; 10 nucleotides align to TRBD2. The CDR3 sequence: CASSQVSSGGGDTQYF. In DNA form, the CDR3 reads TGTGCCAGCAGCCAAGTGTCCAGCGGGGGGGGAGATACGCAGTATTTT.